This T cell receptor (beta chain) derives from a study of shared clonotypes between healthy human individuals. In the study overall: Sampling drew on donors who were a couple of women and a few men aged 18 to 49.

The authors split each subset's genomic DNA evenly across several immunoSEQ plates. Method: immunoSEQ multiplex PCR; TCRdb's copy keeps in-frame clones and lacks some. This table has 1.5 million to 2.5 million clones, about 95% appearing once. It was CD45RO-negative cells, positively selected for CCR7, that made up naive CD8 cells, with terminally differentiated effector memory CD45RA+ cells excluded. Healthy HIV-negative adults without recent acute infections or vaccinations served as donors. Germline CDR1 reads SGHTA; CDR2 reads FQGTGA. The CDR3 runs to 12 residues. V shed 5 bases and J shed 6 bases, with 7 bases lying between them. Study observations and caveats: Naive CD4 clonotype sharing across several donors was about 5%.

Comment on this clone: Its antigen is not known.

The chain recombines TRBV7-3 with TRBJ2-2; TRBD2 might be the D (6 bases). Source material: naive CD8+ T cells sorted from blood. The sequence was collected from a man aged 18 to 29 in good health. The CDR3: CASSTGAGELFF. The CDR3 nucleotides read TGTGCCAGCAGCACGGGAGCCGGGGAGCTGTTTTTT.